This TCR beta chain stems from a study of blood T cell repertoires in COVID-19. CDR3 size: 16 residues. The trim removed 1 base at V and 1 base at J, leaving 6 bases unmatched. Per germline, CDR1 PRHDT and CDR2 FYEKMQ (reference sequence). Generated by immunoSEQ multiplex PCR, the TCRdb table keeps only in-frame clones and is missing some. This sample has a few hundred thousand clones, with about 83% found just once. The chain joins TRBV13 to TRBJ1-1; 7 bases are shared with TRBD1. Sequencing was performed on peripheral blood. This clonotype was obtained from a woman under 40 with COVID-19, enrolled during active disease. CDR3 DNA: TGTGCCAGCAGCTTAGCCGACAGGGTAGGGAACACTGAAGCTTTCTTT. Translated, it gives CASSLADRVGNTEAFF.